These 8 T cell receptor beta chains were all obtained from the same sample, sequenced in a study of cytomegalovirus exposure and HLA in healthy donors. This PCR relied on a set of 60 Vbeta primers and 13 Jbeta primers. The protocol was immunoSEQ multiplex PCR, while the TCRdb copy is restricted to in-frame clones and leaves out a portion. The repertoire includes approximately 92,000 clones, approximately 81% of them detected once, and under 5.5% sits in the top ten. Input material: PBMCs. The receptor set was obtained from a woman in her 70s in good health and CMV-seropositive.

The chain links TRBV19 to TRBJ1-5; D not resolved. CDR1 LNHDA and CDR2 SQIVND come from the germline V gene (reference sequence). The CDR3 covers 12 residues. V was shortened by 6 bases and J by 16 bases, with 19 bases between the two germline ends. The CDR3 coding sequence is TGTGCCAGTAGCCACCCCGGCGGATATCAACATTTT. Amino acid sequence: CASSHPGGYQHF.

V usage is TRBV18 and J usage is TRBJ2-1, with 9 bases fitting TRBD1. Trimming cost V 2 bases and J 7 bases; bases outside gene matches: 9. The germline gives CDR1 KGHSH, CDR2 LQKENI. The length of the CDR3 is 16 residues. The CDR3 nucleotides are TGTGCCAGCTCACCATTCCGGGACAGGGCAGGGAATGAGCAGTTCTTC. This translates into CASSPFRDRAGNEQFF.

This rearrangement joins TRBV5-1 to TRBJ2-5; 7 bases line up with TRBD2. The CDR3 is made up of 16 amino acids. The J segment lost 4 bases and the V segment lost 4 bases, leaving 13 bases of the junction unmatched. In germline, CDR1 is SGHRS, CDR2 YFSETQ. This chain's CDR3 is CASSPRGGGSGETQYF. In DNA form, the CDR3 reads TGCGCCAGCAGCCCTAGAGGTGGCGGGAGTGGAGAGACCCAGTACTTC.

A single count supports this clone. The CDR3 sequence: CASSGITSGRWNEQFF. CDR3 in DNA: TGTGCCAGCAGCGGGATTACTAGCGGGAGGTGGAATGAGCAGTTCTTC. The V and J genes are TRBV5-4 and TRBJ2-1; 12 positions match TRBD2. Germline-derived CDR1 and CDR2 are SGHNT and YYREEE (reference sequence). Trimming removed 4 bases from V and 7 bases from J; junction bases left unmatched: 9. The CDR3 loop spans 16 amino acids.

V gene TRBV20-1 combines with J gene TRBJ2-5; D uncertain. Trimming pared 6 bases from V and 2 bases from J, leaving 7 bases between. This CDR3 is built from 11 residues. CDR1 is DFQATT, CDR2 SNEGSKA, per germline (reference sequence). As DNA, the CDR3 is TGCAGTGCCAACTTTCAAGAGACCCAGTACTTC. As protein: CSANFQETQYF.

The gene calls are TRBV7-2 and TRBJ2-7; weak D call: TRBD1 (5 bases). The germline gives CDR1 SGHTA, CDR2 FQGNSA. The CDR3 runs to 14 residues. V was shortened by 5 bases and J by 3 bases, with 14 bases between the two germline ends. CDR3 sequence (DNA): TGTGCCAGCAGCCCCAGGGCCGGCAGCTACGAGCAGTACTTC. Translation: CASSPRAGSYEQYF.

The rearrangement links TRBV4-2 to TRBJ2-1; 10 bases align to TRBD2. The CDR3 length is 18 residues. Germline values: CDR1 LGHNA, CDR2 YNFKEQ. The V segment lost 3 bases and the J segment 0 bases; nucleotides outside the gene matches: 8. This CDR3 reads CASSQYLAGAPSYNEQFF. The CDR3 coding sequence is TGTGCCAGCAGCCAGTATCTAGCGGGAGCCCCCTCCTACAATGAGCAGTTCTTC.

Comment on this clone: Relative to the germline gene, one junction end is altered; a read error may explain this. This chain joins TRBV2 and TRBJ2-1; 8 bases are shared with TRBD1. The CDR3 contains 14 residues. The germline V gene has CDR1 SNHLY and CDR2 FYNNEI. The CDR3 nucleotides read TGTGCCAGCACGAGGGACAGGAGTTACAATGAGCAGCTCTTC. Its translation is CASTRDRSYNEQLF.